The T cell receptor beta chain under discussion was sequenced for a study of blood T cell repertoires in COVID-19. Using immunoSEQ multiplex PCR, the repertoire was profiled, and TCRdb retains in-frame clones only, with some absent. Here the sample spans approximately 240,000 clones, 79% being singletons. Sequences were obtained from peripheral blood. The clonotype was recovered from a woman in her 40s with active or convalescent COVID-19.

The CDR3 DNA is TGTGCCAGCAGTACAGGGGTTGGAAACACCATATATTTT. This translates into CASSTGVGNTIYF. V is TRBV7-3 and J is TRBJ1-3; 7 bases are a match to TRBD1. Germline CDR1 is SGHTA and CDR2 is FQGTGA. This CDR3 comprises 13 residues. Trimming cost V 6 bases and J 3 bases; bases outside gene matches: 2.